These T cell receptor beta chains were read from a single sample in a study of vaccination and CD4 T cells after COVID-19. One entry per CDR3 protein, called by TCRdb with MiXCR from the PCR reads. Of about 4,900 distinct CDR3 sequences in the sample, around 40% were seen once. Their cognate antigens are unknown. The sequenced material came from CD4+ T cells from blood, cultured in vitro. Receptors were obtained from a human donor in good health. Both conserved end residues are part of each CDR3. A D gene is named only where the DNA matches it firmly. Rows give clone size only sometimes, using once, few, many, or a class for an expanded clone.

V gene,J gene,D gene,clone size,CDR3 DNA,CDR3 protein
TRBV20-1,TRBJ2-7,TRBD2,.,TGCAGTGCGCCTGTATGGGGGGGGAGCTACGAGCAGTACTTC,CSAPVWGGSYEQYF
TRBV25-1,TRBJ1-5,.,few,TGTGCCAGCACTCGGGAGGGCGATCAGCCCCAGCATTTT,CASTREGDQPQHF
TRBV6-1,TRBJ1-1,.,.,TGTGCCAGCAGCGAAGGCACAGTGAACACTGAAGCTTTCTTT,CASSEGTVNTEAFF
TRBV6-1,TRBJ2-7,.,.,TGTGCCAGCAGTCTCAAGCGGTACGAGCAGTACTTC,CASSLKRYEQYF
TRBV20-1,TRBJ1-2,.,few,TGCAGTGCCACTTCAAACCGAGGTGATGGCTACACCTTC,CSATSNRGDGYTF
TRBV20-1,TRBJ1-4,.,few,TGCAGTTCAAATAATCGCGGTGAAAAACTGTTTTTT,CSSNNRGEKLFF
TRBV12-3/TRBV12-4,TRBJ1-1,.,.,TGTGCCAGCACCTTGGCACCCGACCGAATGAACACTGAAGCTTTCTTT,CASTLAPDRMNTEAFF
TRBV7-2,TRBJ1-1,.,.,TGTGCCAGCAGCTCAAGAACAGGGTTGGCTTTCTTT,CASSSRTGLAFF
TRBV2,TRBJ1-2,.,.,TGTGCCAGCAATCCCACTCCAGGGAGTCAGAACTATGGCTACACCTTC,CASNPTPGSQNYGYTF
TRBV7-8,TRBJ1-1,.,.,TGTGCCAGCAGCCCCCGGACCGATGGGGACACTGAAGCTTTCTTT,CASSPRTDGDTEAFF
TRBV6-2/TRBV6-3,TRBJ1-2,.,.,TGTGCCAGCAGTTGGGACACCGCCAGCGGCTACACCTTC,CASSWDTASGYTF
TRBV3-1,TRBJ2-4,.,.,TGTGCCAGCAGCCAGGGACTAGCCAAAAACATTCAGTACTTC,CASSQGLAKNIQYF
TRBV20-1,TRBJ1-5,.,.,TGCAGTGCCGCCATGGGCCCCCCCAATCAGCCCCAGCATTTT,CSAAMGPPNQPQHF
TRBV19,TRBJ2-3,TRBD1,.,TGTGCCAGTAGTCCCCAGGGGGCAGATACGCAGTATTTT,CASSPQGADTQYF
TRBV11-2,TRBJ2-7,.,.,TGTGCCAGCAGCCCAGGGTACGAGCAGTACTTC,CASSPGYEQYF
TRBV11-2,TRBJ1-2,TRBD1,few,TGTGCCAGCAGCGTCGACAGGGGAGGAGGCTACACCTTC,CASSVDRGGGYTF
TRBV20-1,TRBJ2-1,.,.,TGCAGTGCTAGCCGGGAGATCAATGAGCAGTTCTTC,CSASREINEQFF
TRBV19,TRBJ1-1,TRBD1,.,TGTGCCAGTCTAACAGGGGGGCGAGTGAACACTGAAGCTTTCTTT,CASLTGGRVNTEAFF
TRBV11-2,TRBJ2-5,.,.,TGTGCCAGCAGCCGGGACTTTCAAGAGACCCAGTACTTC,CASSRDFQETQYF
TRBV6-1,TRBJ1-5,.,.,TGTGCCAGCAGTATTAGGGTGAACAATCAGCCCCAGCATTTT,CASSIRVNNQPQHF
TRBV30,TRBJ2-1,.,.,TGTGCCTGGAGTCGATCGGGCCTATACAATGAGCAGTTCTTC,CAWSRSGLYNEQFF
TRBV30,TRBJ2-2,.,once,TGTGCCTGGAGTATTACGAACACCGGGGAGCTGTTTTTT,CAWSITNTGELFF
TRBV7-9,TRBJ1-1,.,.,TGTGCCAGCAGCTTAATAGAAGTGAACACTGAAGCTTTCTTT,CASSLIEVNTEAFF
TRBV14,TRBJ1-2,.,.,TGTGCCAGCAGCCAAGCCGGGAACTATGGCTACACCTTC,CASSQAGNYGYTF
TRBV20-1,TRBJ1-5,.,few,TGCAGTGCTAGAGCTTGGGGGGACGGCAATCAGCCCCAGCATTTT,CSARAWGDGNQPQHF
TRBV19,TRBJ1-5,TRBD1,few,TGTGCCAGTAGTAACAGGGGGACTTTTCTTCAGCCCCAGCATTTT,CASSNRGTFLQPQHF
TRBV19,TRBJ1-5,.,.,TGTGCCAGTACCCCGAGGACGAGTGATCAGCCCCAGCATTTT,CASTPRTSDQPQHF
TRBV6-4,TRBJ1-2,.,few,TGTGCCAGCAGCTTGGTTGTCGCGGGGCAGCACTATGGCTACACCTTC,CASSLVVAGQHYGYTF